The T cell receptor (beta chain) described here comes from a study of cytomegalovirus exposure and HLA in healthy donors. Comments on this clone: Its target is unknown.

Germline CDR1 and CDR2: SGHTA and FQGNSA. The CDR3 sequence is 14 residues long. The V end was cut by 7 bases, the J end by 2 bases, with 14 bases between. Use of 60 Vbeta and 13 Jbeta primers characterized the PCR. The repertoire was sequenced with immunoSEQ multiplex PCR; TCRdb's copy has only in-frame clones and lacks some. The table lists 100,000 to 150,000 clones, 80% of them singletons. Whole-study findings and limits: Data from an earlier analysis indicated that most TCR beta V segments were productive either about 90% or about 30% of the time. In a later analysis, parvovirus B19, influenza, CMV and Epstein-Barr virus appeared linked to several top co-occurrence clusters.

This clonotype originated in a man in his fifties in good health and CMV-seronegative. The chain recombines TRBV7-2 with TRBJ1-2; no firm D call. The specimen sequenced was PBMCs. CDR3 nucleotide sequence: TGTGCCAGCACTTTCGATCGGCGGAACTATGGCTACACCTTC. It encodes CASTFDRRNYGYTF. The entire variable domain, with the rest obtained from reference TRBV7-2 and TRBJ1-2, is as follows: GAGVSQSPSNKVTEKGKDVELRCDPISGHTALYWYRQSLGQGLEFLIYFQGNSAPDKSGLPSDRFSAERTGGSVSTLTIQRTQQEDSAVYLCASTFDRRNYGYTFGSGTRLTVV.